The source of this TCR beta chain is a study of T cells in Graves' hyperthyroidism and ophthalmopathy. In germline, CDR1 is MNHEY, CDR2 SMNVEV (reference sequence). This CDR3 spans 16 amino acids. V was shortened by 2 bases and J by 7 bases, with 18 bases between the two germline ends. Amplified regions were TCR beta CDR3 sequences from RNA transcripts. The HTBI set primed first-round TCR CDR3 RT-PCR. Using its own MiXCR run on the multiplex PCR reads, TCRdb lists one record per CDR3 protein. The sample comprises over 500,000 distinct CDR3 sequences, about a sixth of which are singletons, and 17% rests with the top ten. Among ophthalmopathy patients, the Clinical Activity Score reached at least 3, the NOSPECS grade reached at least 4, and duration remained under 3 months. Pregnant or lactating patients were excluded, as were those with uncontrolled infection or other autoimmune disease. Concerning this clonotype itself: What it binds is not known.

Study-level results: Ophthalmopathy got predicted by the model a median about six months before its onset. Most thyroid-expanded clonotypes above 0.001 were also found in blood.

The receptor was derived from a woman aged 18-29 years with Graves' ophthalmopathy. The chain links TRBV27 to TRBJ1-5; a possible D gene is TRBD1 (5 bases). Sequenced material: blood. The CDR3 region is CASSLGAESPVQPQHF. CDR3 in DNA: TGTGCCAGCAGTTTAGGGGCAGAATCACCAGTGCAGCCCCAGCATTTT.